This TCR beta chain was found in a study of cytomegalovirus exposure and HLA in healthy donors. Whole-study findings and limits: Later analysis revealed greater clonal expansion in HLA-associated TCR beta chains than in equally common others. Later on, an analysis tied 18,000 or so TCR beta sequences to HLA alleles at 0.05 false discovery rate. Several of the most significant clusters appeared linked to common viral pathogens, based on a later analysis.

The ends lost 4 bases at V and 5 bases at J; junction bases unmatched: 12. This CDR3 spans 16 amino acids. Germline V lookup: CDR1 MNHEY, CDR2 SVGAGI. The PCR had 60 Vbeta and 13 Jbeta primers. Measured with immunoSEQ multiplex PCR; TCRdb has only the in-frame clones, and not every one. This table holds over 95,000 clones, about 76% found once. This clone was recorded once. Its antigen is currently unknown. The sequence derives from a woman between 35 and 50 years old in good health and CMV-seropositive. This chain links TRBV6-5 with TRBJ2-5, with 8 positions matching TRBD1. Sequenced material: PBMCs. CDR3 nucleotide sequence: TGTGCCAGCAGTTTCCTCGGACAGGGAAATAGGGAGACCCAGTACTTC. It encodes CASSFLGQGNRETQYF.